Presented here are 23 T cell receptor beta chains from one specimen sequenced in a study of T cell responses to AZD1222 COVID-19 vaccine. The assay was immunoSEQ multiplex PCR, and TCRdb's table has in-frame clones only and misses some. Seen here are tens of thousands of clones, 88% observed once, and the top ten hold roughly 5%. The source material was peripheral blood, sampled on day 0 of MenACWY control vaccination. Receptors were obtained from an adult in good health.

The CDR3 reads CASSHAGLLHF. The CDR3 nucleotides read TGTGCCAGCAGCCACGCGGGCCTCCTCCACTTT. The chain joins TRBV3-1 (or the pseudogene TRBV3-2) to TRBJ1-6; no firm D call. Germline V gene sequence: CDR1 LGHDT, CDR2 YNNKEL (reference sequence). Deletions cut 3 bases from V and 15 bases from J, with 9 bases between. The CDR3 extends over 11 amino acids.

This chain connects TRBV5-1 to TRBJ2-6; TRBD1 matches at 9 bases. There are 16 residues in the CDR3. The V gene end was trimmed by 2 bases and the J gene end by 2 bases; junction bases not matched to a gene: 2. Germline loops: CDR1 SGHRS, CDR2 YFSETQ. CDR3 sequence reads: CASSLQGAPGANVLTF. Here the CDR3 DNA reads TGCGCCAGCAGCTTACAGGGGGCACCTGGGGCCAACGTCCTGACTTTC.

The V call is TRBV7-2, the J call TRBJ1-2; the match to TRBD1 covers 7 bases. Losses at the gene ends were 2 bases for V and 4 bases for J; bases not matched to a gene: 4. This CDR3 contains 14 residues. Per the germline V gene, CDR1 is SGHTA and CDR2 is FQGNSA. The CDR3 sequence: CASSLKGARYGYTF. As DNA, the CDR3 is TGTGCCAGCAGCTTAAAGGGGGCGCGCTATGGCTACACCTTC.

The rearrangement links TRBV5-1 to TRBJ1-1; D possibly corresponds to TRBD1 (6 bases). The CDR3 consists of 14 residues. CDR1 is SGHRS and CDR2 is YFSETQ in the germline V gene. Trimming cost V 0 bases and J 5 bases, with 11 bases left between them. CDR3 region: CASSLEWQGTEAFF. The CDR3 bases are TGCGCCAGCAGCTTGGAGTGGCAGGGGACTGAAGCTTTCTTT.

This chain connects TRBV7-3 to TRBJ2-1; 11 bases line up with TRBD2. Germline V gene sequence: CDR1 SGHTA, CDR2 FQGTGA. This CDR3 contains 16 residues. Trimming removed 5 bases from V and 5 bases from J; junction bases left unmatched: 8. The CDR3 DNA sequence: TGTGCCAGCAGCCCGCGACTAGCGGGGCCCGACAATGAGCAGTTCTTC. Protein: CASSPRLAGPDNEQFF.

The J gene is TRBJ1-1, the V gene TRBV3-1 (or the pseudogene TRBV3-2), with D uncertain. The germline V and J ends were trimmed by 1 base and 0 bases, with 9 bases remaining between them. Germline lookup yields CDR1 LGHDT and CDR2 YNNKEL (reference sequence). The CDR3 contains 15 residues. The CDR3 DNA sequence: TGTGCCAGCAGCCAAGGCACGAACATGAACACTGAAGCTTTCTTT. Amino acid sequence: CASSQGTNMNTEAFF.

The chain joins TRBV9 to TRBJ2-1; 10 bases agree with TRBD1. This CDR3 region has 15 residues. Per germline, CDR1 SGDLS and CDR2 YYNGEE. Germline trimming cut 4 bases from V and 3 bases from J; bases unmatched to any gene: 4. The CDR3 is CASSRGQGDYNEQFF. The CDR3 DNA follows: TGTGCCAGCAGCCGCGGACAGGGGGACTACAATGAGCAGTTCTTC.

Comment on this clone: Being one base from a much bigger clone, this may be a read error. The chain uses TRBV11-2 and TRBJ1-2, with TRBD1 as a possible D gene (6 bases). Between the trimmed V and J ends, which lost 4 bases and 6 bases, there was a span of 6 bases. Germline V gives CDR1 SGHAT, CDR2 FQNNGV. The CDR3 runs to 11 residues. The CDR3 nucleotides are TGTGCCAGCAGCTGGACAGATGGCTACACCTTC. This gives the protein CASSWTDGYTF.

DNA of the CDR3: TGTGCCAGTAACGGTAATTCACCCCTCCACTTT. Amino acids: CASNGNSPLHF. This sequence joins TRBV19 and TRBJ1-6; D call uncertain. Germline CDR1 and CDR2: LNHDA and SQIVND (reference sequence). The V and J ends lost 7 bases and 6 bases respectively, with 4 bases between them. This CDR3 contains 11 residues.

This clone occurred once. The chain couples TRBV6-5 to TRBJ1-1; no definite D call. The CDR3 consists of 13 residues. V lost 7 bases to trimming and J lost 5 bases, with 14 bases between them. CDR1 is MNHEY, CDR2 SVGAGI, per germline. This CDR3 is CASTRIRGTEAFF. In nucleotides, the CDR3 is TGTGCCAGCACCAGAATACGAGGAACTGAAGCTTTCTTT.

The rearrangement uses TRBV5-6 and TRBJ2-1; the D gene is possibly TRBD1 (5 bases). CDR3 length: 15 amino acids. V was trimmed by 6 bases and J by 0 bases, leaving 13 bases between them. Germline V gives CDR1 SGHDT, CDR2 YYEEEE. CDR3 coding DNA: TGTGCCAGCACCAACTGGGGCAGCTCCTACAATGAGCAGTTCTTC. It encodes CASTNWGSSYNEQFF.

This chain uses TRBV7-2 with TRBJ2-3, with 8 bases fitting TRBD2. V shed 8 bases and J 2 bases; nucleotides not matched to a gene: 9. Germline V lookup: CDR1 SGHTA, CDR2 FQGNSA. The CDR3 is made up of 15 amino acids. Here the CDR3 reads CASAARGAYTDTQYF. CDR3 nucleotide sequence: TGTGCCAGCGCGGCGCGGGGGGCTTACACAGATACGCAGTATTTT.

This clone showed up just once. The CDR3 region has the DNA TGTGCCAGCAGCCATCTGGGCTCCGGAAACACCATATATTTT. It yields the protein CASSHLGSGNTIYF. V and J are TRBV4-2 and TRBJ1-3, with D hard to call. Germline V gives CDR1 LGHNA, CDR2 YNFKEQ. V was pared by 3 bases and J by 4 bases, with 10 bases between. The CDR3 loop spans 14 amino acids.

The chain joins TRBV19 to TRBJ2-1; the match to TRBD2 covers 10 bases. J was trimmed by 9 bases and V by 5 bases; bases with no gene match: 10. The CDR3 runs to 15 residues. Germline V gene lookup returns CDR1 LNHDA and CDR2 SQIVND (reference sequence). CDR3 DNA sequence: TGTGCCAGTAGTTTTAGCGGGGGGCACCGGGGTGAGCAGTTCTTC. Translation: CASSFSGGHRGEQFF.

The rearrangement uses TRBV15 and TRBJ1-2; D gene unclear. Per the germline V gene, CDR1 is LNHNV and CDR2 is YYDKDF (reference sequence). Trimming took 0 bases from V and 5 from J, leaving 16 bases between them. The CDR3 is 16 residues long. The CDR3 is CATSRESIPDGYGYTF. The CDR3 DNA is TGTGCCACCAGCAGAGAGTCGATTCCCGACGGTTATGGCTACACCTTC.

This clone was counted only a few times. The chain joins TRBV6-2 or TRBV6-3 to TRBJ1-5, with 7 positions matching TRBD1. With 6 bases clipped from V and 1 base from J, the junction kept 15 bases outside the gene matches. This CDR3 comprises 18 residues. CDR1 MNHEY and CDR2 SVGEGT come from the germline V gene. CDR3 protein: CASSGTRGRVISNQPQHF. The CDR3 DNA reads TGTGCCAGCAGCGGCACGAGGGGGCGCGTTATCAGCAATCAGCCCCAGCATTTT.

The CDR3 DNA follows: TGTGCCAGCAGCTTGAGGGTAGTGGGGTCCTACGAGCAGTACTTC. Its protein product is CASSLRVVGSYEQYF. The chain couples TRBV11-2 to TRBJ2-7; a possible D gene is TRBD2 (5 bases). The CDR3 spans 15 residues. The germline gives CDR1 SGHAT, CDR2 FQNNGV. With 3 bases removed from V and 1 base from J, the gap between germline ends came to 13 bases. The entire variable domain, with the rest obtained from reference TRBV11-2 and TRBJ2-7, is as follows: EAGVAQSPRYKIIEKRQSVAFWCNPISGHATLYWYQQILGQGPKLLIQFQNNGVVDDSQLPKDRFSAERLKGVDSTLKIQPAKLEDSAVYLCASSLRVVGSYEQYFGPGTRLTVT.

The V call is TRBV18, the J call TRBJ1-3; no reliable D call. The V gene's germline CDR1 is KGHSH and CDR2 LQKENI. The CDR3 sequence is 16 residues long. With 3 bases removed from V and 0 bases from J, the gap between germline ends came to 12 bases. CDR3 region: CASSPPGPSSGNTIYF. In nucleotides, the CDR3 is TGTGCCAGCTCACCCCCCGGACCGAGCTCTGGAAACACCATATATTTT.

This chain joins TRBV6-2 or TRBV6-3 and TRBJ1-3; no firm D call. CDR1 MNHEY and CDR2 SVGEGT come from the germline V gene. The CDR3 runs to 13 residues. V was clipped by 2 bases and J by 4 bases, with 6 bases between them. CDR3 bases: TGTGCCAGCAGTTACCCGACGGGAAACACCATATATTTT. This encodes CASSYPTGNTIYF.

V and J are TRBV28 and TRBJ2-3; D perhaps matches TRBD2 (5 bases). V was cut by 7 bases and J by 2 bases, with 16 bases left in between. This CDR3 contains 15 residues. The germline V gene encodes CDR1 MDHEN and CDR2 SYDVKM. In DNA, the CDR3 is TGTGCCAGCAAGACGGGTACGGGATTCACAGATACGCAGTATTTT. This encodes CASKTGTGFTDTQYF.

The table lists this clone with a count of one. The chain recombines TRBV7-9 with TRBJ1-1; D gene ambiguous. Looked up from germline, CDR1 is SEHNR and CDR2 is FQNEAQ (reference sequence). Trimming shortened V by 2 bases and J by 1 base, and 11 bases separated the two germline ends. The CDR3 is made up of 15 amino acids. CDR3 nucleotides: TGTGCCAGCAGCTTACGAGGAGAGTCGAACACTGAAGCTTTCTTT. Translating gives CASSLRGESNTEAFF.

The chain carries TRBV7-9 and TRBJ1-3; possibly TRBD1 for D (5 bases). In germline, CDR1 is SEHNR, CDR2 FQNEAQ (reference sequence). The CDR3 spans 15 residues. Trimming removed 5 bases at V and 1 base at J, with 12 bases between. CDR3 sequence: CASSATQGSGNTIYF. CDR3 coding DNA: TGTGCCAGCAGCGCGACGCAGGGATCTGGAAACACCATATATTTT. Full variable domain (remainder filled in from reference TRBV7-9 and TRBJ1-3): DTGVSQNPRHKITKRGQNVTFRCDPISEHNRLYWYRQTLGQGPEFLTYFQNEAQLEKSRLLSDRFSAERPKGSFSTLEIQRTEQGDSAMYLCASSATQGSGNTIYFGEGSWLTVV.

The CDR3 DNA reads as TGCGCCAGCAGCCAAGATCGAGTTCCCTCCTACGAGCAGTACTTC. It specifies CASSQDRVPSYEQYF. The rearrangement joins TRBV4-3 to TRBJ2-7; D uncertain. CDR3 size: 15 residues. With 0 bases removed from V and 0 bases from J, the gap between germline ends came to 9 bases. Germline assignment: CDR1 LGHNA and CDR2 YSLEER.